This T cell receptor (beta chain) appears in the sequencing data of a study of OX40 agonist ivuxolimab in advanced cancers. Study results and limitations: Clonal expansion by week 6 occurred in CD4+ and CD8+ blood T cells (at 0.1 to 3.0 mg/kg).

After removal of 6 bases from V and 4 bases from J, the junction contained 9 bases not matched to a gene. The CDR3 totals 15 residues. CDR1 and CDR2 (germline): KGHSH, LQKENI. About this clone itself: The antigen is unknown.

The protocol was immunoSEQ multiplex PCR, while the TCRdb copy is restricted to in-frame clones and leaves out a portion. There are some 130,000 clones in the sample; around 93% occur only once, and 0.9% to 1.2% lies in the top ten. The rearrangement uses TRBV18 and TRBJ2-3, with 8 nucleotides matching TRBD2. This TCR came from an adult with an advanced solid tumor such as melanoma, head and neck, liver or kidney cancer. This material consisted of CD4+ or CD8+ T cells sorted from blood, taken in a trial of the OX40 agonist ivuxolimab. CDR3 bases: TGTGCCAGCTCCGAACTAGCGGTTTCTGCAGATACGCAGTATTTT. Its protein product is CASSELAVSADTQYF.